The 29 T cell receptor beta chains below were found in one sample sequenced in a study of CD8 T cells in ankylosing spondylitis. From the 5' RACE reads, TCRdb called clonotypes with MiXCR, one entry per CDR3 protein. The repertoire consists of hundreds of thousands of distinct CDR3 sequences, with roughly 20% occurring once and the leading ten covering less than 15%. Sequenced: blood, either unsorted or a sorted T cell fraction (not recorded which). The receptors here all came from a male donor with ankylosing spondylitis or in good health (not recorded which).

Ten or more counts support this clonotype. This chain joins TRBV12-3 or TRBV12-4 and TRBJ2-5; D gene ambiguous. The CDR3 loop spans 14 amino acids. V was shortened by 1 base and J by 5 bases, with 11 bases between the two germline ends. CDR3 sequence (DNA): TGTGCCAGCAGTTTAGAGAATATGCGGGAGACCCAGTACTTC. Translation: CASSLENMRETQYF.

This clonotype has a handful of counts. In DNA, the CDR3 is TGTGCCATCAGTGAGATGAATCAGGGGGCGCTTTCAGATACGCAGTATTTT. Its translation is CAISEMNQGALSDTQYF. The chain links TRBV10-3 to TRBJ2-3; 8 bases match TRBD1. V dropped 2 bases and J dropped 4; count of bases not matched to a gene: 11. Germline assignment: CDR1 ENHRY and CDR2 SYGVKD. The CDR3 spans 17 residues.

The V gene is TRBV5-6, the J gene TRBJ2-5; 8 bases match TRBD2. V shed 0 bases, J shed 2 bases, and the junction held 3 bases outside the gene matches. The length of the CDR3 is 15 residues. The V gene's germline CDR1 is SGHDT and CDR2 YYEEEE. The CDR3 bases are TGTGCCAGCAGCTTGGTAGGCGGGGGGCAAGAGACCCAGTACTTC. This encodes CASSLVGGGQETQYF.

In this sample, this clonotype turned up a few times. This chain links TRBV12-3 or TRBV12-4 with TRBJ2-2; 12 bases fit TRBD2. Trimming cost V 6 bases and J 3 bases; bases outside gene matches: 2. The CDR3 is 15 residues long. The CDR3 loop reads CASSLAGGHTGELFF. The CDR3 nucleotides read TGTGCCAGCAGCCTAGCGGGGGGGCACACCGGGGAGCTGTTTTTT.

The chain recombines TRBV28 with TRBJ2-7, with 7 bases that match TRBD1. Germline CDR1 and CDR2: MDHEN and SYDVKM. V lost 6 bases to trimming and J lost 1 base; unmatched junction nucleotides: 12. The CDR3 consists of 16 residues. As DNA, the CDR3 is TGTGCCAGCAGCACCGAGACAGGGATAGCGTCCTACGAGCAGTACTTC. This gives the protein CASSTETGIASYEQYF.

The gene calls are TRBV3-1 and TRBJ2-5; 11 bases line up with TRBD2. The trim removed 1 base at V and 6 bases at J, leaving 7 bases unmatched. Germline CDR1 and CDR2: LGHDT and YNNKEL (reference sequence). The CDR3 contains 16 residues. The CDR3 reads CASSQVAGGAQKTQYF. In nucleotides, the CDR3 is TGTGCCAGCAGCCAAGTAGCGGGGGGGGCTCAGAAGACCCAGTACTTC.

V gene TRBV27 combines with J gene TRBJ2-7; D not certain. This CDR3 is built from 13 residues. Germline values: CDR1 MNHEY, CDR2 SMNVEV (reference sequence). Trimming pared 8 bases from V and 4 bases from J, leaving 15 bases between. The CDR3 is CASSPAMAYEQYF. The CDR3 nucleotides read TGTGCCAGCTCCCCCGCCATGGCGTACGAGCAGTACTTC.

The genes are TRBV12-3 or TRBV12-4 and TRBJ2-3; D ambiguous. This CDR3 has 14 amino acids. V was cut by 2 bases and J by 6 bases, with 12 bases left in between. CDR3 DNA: TGTGCCAGCAGTTTATTGGGCGGTGTCGATACGCAGTATTTT. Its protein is CASSLLGGVDTQYF.

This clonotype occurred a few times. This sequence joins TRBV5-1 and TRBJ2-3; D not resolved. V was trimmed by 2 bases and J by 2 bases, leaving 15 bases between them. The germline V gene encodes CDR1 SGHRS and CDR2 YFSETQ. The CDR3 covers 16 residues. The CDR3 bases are TGCGCCAGCAGCTTTCGGTTCACGGAAGACACAGATACGCAGTATTTT. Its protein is CASSFRFTEDTDTQYF. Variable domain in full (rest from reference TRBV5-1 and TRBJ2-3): KAGVTQTPRYLIKTRGQQVTLSCSPISGHRSVSWYQQTPGQGLQFLFEYFSETQRNKGNFPGRFSGRQFSNSRSEMNVSTLELGDSALYLCASSFRFTEDTDTQYFGPGTRLTVL.

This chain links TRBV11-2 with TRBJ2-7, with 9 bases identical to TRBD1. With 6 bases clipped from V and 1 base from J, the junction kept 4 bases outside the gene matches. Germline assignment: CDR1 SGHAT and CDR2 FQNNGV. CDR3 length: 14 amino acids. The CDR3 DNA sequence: TGTGCCAGCAGGACAGGGGGGGGGTCCTACGAGCAGTACTTC. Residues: CASRTGGGSYEQYF.

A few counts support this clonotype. CDR3 DNA sequence: TGCAGTGCCCCTCTCGGCACTAGCACCCCCGCAGATACGCAGTATTTT. Its translation: CSAPLGTSTPADTQYF. The rearrangement joins TRBV20-1 to TRBJ2-3, with D perhaps matching TRBD2 (6 bases). CDR1 is DFQATT, CDR2 SNEGSKA, per germline (reference sequence). V lost 6 bases to trimming and J lost 4 bases, with 23 bases between them. CDR3 size: 16 residues.

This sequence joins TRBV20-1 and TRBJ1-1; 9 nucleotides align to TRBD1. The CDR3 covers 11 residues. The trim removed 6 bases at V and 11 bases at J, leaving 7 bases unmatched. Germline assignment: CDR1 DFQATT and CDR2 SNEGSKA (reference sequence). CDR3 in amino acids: CSAEQGAPAFF. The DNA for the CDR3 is TGCAGTGCGGAACAGGGGGCTCCGGCTTTCTTT.

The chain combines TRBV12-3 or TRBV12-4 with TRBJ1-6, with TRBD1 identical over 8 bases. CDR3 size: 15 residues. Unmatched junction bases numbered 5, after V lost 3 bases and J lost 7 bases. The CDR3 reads CASSFPGQVNSPLHF. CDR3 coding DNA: TGTGCCAGCAGTTTCCCGGGACAGGTAAATTCACCCCTCCACTTT.

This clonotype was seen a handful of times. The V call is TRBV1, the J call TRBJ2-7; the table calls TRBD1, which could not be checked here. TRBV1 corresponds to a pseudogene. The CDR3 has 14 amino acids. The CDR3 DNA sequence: TGCACCAGCAGCCCTCGAGGGGCGGGCTACGAGCAGTACTTC. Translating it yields CTSSPRGAGYEQYF.

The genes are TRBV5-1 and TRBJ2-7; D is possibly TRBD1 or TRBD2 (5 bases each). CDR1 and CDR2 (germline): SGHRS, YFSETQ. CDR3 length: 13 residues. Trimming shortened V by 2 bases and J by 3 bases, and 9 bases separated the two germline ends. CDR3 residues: CASSFGGNYEQYF. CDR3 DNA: TGCGCCAGCAGCTTTGGGGGAAACTACGAGCAGTACTTC.

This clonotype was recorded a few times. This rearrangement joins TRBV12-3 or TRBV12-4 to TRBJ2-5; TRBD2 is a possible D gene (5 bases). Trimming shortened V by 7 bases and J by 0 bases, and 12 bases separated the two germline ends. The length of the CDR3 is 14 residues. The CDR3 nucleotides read TGTGCCAGCACCCCTACGGGGTACCAAGAGACCCAGTACTTC. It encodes CASTPTGYQETQYF.

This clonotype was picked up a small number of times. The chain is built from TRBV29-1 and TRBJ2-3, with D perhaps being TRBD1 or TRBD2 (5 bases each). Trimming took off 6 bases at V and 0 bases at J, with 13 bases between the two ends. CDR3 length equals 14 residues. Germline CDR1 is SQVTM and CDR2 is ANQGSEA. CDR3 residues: CSVDRDGSTDTQYF. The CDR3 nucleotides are TGCAGCGTGGACCGGGACGGGAGCACAGATACGCAGTATTTT.

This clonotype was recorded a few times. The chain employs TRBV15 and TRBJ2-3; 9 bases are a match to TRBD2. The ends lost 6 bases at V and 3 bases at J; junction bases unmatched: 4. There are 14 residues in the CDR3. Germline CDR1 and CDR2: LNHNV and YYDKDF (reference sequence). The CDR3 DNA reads TGTGCCACCAGGGTAGCGGGGGAGACAGATACGCAGTATTTT. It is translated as CATRVAGETDTQYF.

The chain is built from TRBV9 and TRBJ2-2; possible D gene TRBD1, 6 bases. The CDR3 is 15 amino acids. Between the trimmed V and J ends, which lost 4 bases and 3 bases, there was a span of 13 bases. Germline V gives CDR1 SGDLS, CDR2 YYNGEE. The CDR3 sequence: CASSPTQGYTGELFF. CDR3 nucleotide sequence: TGTGCCAGCAGCCCCACCCAGGGGTACACCGGGGAGCTGTTTTTT.

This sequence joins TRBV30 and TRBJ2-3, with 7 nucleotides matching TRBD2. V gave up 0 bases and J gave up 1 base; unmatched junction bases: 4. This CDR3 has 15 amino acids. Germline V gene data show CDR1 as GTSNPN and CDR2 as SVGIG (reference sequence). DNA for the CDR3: TGTGCCTGGAGTGTGGGCGGGGGAGGCACAGATACGCAGTATTTT. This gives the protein CAWSVGGGGTDTQYF.

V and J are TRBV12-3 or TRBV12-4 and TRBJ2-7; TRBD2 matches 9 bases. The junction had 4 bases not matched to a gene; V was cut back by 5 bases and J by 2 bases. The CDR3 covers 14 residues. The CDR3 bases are TGTGCCAGCAGTGCAATAGCGGGGGCCTACGAGCAGTACTTC. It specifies CASSAIAGAYEQYF.

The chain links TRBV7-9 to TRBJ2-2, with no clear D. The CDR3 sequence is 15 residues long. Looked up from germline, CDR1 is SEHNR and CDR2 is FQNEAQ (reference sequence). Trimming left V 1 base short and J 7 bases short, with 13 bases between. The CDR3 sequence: CASSLGTSFNGELFF. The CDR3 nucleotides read TGTGCCAGCAGCTTAGGAACGTCCTTCAACGGGGAGCTGTTTTTT.

The DNA of the CDR3 is TGTGCCAGCAGCTTAGCCGGCCGGGGGGGCACAGATACGCAGTATTTT. This sequence encodes CASSLAGRGGTDTQYF. The rearrangement links TRBV7-2 to TRBJ2-3; 7 positions match TRBD2. The V segment lost 0 bases and the J segment 1 base; nucleotides outside the gene matches: 4. The germline V gene encodes CDR1 SGHTA and CDR2 FQGNSA. CDR3 length equals 16 residues.

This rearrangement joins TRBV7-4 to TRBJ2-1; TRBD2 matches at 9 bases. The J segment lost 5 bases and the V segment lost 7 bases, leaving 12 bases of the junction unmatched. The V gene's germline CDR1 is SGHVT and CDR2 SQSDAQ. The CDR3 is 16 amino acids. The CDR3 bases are TGTGCCAGCACCCATCCTAGCGGGACGAAGGACAATGAGCAGTTCTTC. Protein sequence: CASTHPSGTKDNEQFF.

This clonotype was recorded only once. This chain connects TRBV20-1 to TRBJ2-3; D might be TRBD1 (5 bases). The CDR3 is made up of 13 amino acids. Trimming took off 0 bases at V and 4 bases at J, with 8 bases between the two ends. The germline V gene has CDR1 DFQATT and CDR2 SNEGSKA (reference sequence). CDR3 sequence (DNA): TGCAGTGCTAGAGATATAGGGGCAGATACGCAGTATTTT. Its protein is CSARDIGADTQYF.

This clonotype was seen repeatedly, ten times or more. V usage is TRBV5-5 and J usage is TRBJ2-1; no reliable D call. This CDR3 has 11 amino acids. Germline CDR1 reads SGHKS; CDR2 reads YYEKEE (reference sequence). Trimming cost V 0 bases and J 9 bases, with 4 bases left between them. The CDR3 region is CASSLVREQFF. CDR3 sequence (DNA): TGTGCCAGCAGCTTGGTCCGTGAGCAGTTCTTC.

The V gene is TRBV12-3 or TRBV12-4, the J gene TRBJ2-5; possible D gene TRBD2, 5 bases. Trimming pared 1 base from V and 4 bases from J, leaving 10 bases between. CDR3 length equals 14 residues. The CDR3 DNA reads TGTGCCAGCAGTTTAGAGCGCGGGCGAGAGACCCAGTACTTC. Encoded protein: CASSLERGRETQYF.

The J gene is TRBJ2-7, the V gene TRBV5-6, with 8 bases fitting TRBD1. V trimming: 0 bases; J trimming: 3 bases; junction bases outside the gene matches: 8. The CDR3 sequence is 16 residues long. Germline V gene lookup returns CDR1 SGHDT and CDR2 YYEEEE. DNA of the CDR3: TGTGCCAGCAGCTTGGCTGTAGGACAGGGAGTCTACGAGCAGTACTTC. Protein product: CASSLAVGQGVYEQYF.

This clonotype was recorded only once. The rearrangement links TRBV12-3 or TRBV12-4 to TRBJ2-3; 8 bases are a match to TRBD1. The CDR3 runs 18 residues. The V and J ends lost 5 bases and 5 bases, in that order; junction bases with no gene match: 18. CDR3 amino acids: CASSPIGTGDQHKDTQYF. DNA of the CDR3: TGTGCCAGCAGTCCCATCGGGACAGGAGACCAACACAAAGATACGCAGTATTTT.